This T cell receptor (beta chain) was profiled in a study of shared clonotypes between healthy human individuals. Study as a whole: Each donor's CD4 naive and CD4 memory cells filled three plates apiece, CD8 naive two, and CD8 memory one. General study findings and limits: Among donors, the sharing of clonotypes was expected to be influenced by sequencing depth.

Donors comprised healthy HIV-negative adults lacking recent acute infections or vaccinations. As to this clone: No antigen is known for it.

The CDR3 consists of 14 residues. Germline CDR1 and CDR2: MDHEN and SYDVKM. Trimming took 5 bases from V and 1 from J, leaving 11 bases between them. Libraries were prepared by immunoSEQ multiplex PCR; TCRdb keeps only in-frame clonotypes and omits some of them. The data contain 300,000 to 400,000 clones, less than 75% of them seen just once; the ten biggest clones take up 10%. This receptor was obtained from a man aged 30 to 39 in good health. The sequenced sample was memory CD4+ T cells sorted from blood. Subset in this sample: CD45RA-negative fraction. V is TRBV28 and J is TRBJ1-1; possible D gene TRBD1, 5 bases. The CDR3 sequence is CASSPGTGNTEAFF. Here the CDR3 DNA reads TGTGCCAGCAGTCCAGGGACTGGGAACACTGAAGCTTTCTTT.